This TCR beta chain was captured in a study of shared clonotypes between healthy human individuals. Study-wide results and limits: Shared clonotypes across all four donors exceeded non-shared ones in generation probability.

This clone was seen only a few times. Its specificity is not known. In germline, CDR1 is LNHDA, CDR2 SQIVND (reference sequence). The J segment lost 4 bases and the V segment lost 4 bases, leaving 7 bases of the junction unmatched. CDR3 length equals 15 residues. The table came from immunoSEQ multiplex PCR; TCRdb's copy has only in-frame clones and leaves some out. The sample has a few hundred thousand clones, more than 75% seen once; the top ten hold 15% to 20%. This clonotype was sampled from a man aged 18 to 30 in good health. V usage is TRBV19 and J usage is TRBJ1-3; 7 nucleotides line up with TRBD1. Sequences were obtained from memory CD8+ T cells sorted from blood. The subset: CD45RO+ cells pooled with CCR7-negative TemRA cells. The CDR3 region is CASSTQGVGGNTIYF. The CDR3 bases are TGTGCCAGTAGTACTCAGGGGGTTGGAGGAAACACCATATATTTT.